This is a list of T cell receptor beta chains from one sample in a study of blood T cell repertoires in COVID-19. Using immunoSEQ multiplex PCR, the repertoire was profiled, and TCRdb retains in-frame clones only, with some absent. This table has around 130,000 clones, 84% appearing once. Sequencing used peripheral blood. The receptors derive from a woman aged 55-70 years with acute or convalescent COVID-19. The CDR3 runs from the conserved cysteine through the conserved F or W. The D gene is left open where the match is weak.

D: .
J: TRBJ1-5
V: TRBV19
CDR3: CASGPLGGLNQPQHF

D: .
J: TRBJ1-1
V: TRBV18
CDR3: CASSPPGQGNTEAFF

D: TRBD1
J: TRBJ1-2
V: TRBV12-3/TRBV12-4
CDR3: CASSSTGVSGYTF

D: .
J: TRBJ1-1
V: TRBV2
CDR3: CAIAGREGPEAFF

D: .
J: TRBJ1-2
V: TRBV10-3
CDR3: CAISDRTNYGYTF

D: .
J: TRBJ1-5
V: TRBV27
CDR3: CASSRRAGQPQHF

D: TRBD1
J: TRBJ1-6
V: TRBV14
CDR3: CASSGRQGTTYNSPLHF

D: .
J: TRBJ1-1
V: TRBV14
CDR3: CASSQDLEAFF

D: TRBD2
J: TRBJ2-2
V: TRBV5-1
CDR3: CASQPGLAGGTANTGELFF

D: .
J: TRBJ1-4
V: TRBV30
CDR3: CAWSLSSGTRMKQLFF

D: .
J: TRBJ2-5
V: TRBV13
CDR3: CASSRGLKETQYF